This T cell receptor (beta chain) was identified in a study of cytomegalovirus exposure and HLA in healthy donors. Study overall: The platform used for the 95 to 150 validation repertoires matched that of the roughly 720 first-cohort repertoires, a later analysis reported. Overall study results and limits: Investigators reported fewer than 200 TCR beta chains as tied to cytomegalovirus.

The data were produced by immunoSEQ multiplex PCR, yet TCRdb's version contains in-frame clones alone and is incomplete. The repertoire holds roughly 120,000 clones, with about 84% as singletons. CDR1 and CDR2 from the germline V gene are LNHDA and SQIVND (reference sequence). Trimming removed 0 bases at V and 4 bases at J, with 9 bases between. The CDR3 contains 14 residues. These donors were members of the 120-subject validation cohort, a group separate from the roughly 670-subject first cohort. As concerns this clone: Antigen: not known.

Sequenced input: PBMCs. This receptor was obtained from a man between 18 and 35 years old in good health and CMV-seronegative. The chain employs TRBV19 and TRBJ1-1; D gene unclear. CDR3 protein: CASSIDPVVTEAFF. DNA of the CDR3: TGTGCCAGTAGTATAGATCCCGTAGTCACTGAAGCTTTCTTT.